The clone carrying this TCR beta chain was observed many times. The antigen is undetermined. V was trimmed by 6 bases and J by 4 bases, leaving 13 bases between them. The CDR3 extends over 13 amino acids. Looked up from germline, CDR1 is DFQATT and CDR2 is SNEGSKA (reference sequence). These data originate in a study of T cells after yellow fever vaccination. Study results and limitations: Abundant bulk-population clonotypes could contaminate the FACS-sorted repertoires. The secondary response was weaker but peaked faster, day 5 versus 15. Subsequent booster samples again held most clones from primary vaccination (approximately 95% CD4, roughly 91% CD8).

A universal primer site and UMIs were added as TCR cDNA was made by 5'RACE template switching. TCRdb reprocessed the 5' RACE reads via MiXCR and lists one record per CDR3 protein. The sample shows hundreds of thousands of distinct CDR3 sequences, 13% of them seen only once. The TCR comes from a young man who received the YFV17D yellow fever vaccine. The material was PBMCs, obtained on the day of the yellow fever booster vaccination. This sequence joins TRBV20-1 and TRBJ2-1; D gene uncertain. CDR3 sequence reads: CSADVYSYNEQFF. The CDR3, as DNA: TGCAGTGCGGATGTGTATAGTTACAATGAGCAGTTCTTC.